In this sample, the clone carrying this T cell receptor (beta chain) is medium-sized (0.01 to 0.1%). Its antigen remains unidentified. Treatment specified: roughly 11-day PBMC culture with coronavirus spike peptide pools or control peptides (ViraFEST assay). Scientists ran DNA taken from cultured CD4+ T cells through the Oncomine TCR Beta short-read assay for sequencing. A single record per CDR3 protein comes from TCRdb applying MiXCR to the PCR reads. In the table there are about 8,500 distinct CDR3 sequences, approximately 58% of which are singletons. From germline, CDR1 is LNHNV and CDR2 YYDKDF (reference sequence). The CDR3 loop spans 15 amino acids. V shed 3 bases and J shed 6 bases, with 15 bases lying between them. The record originates from a study of vaccination and CD4 T cells after COVID-19.

Sequenced material: CD4+ T cells from blood, cultured in vitro. The sequence was collected from a human donor who had recovered from COVID-19. This chain joins TRBV15 and TRBJ1-5, with D possibly TRBD1 on 6 matching bases. The CDR3 DNA reads as TGTGCCACCAGCAGCTGGGGCAGGGGAGCTCAGCCCCAGCATTTT. It yields the protein CATSSWGRGAQPQHF.